This entry lists 27 T cell receptor beta chains sequenced from one sample in a study of blood T cell repertoires in COVID-19. Sequencing was performed with immunoSEQ multiplex PCR; in TCRdb, only in-frame clones are kept and a portion is missing. The table includes roughly 200,000 clones, 82% detected once. The sample was PBMCs or T cells enriched from blood (not recorded which). The receptors were sampled from a woman aged 55-75 years with acute COVID-19.

The rearrangement joins TRBV6-5 to TRBJ2-4; D call uncertain. The CDR3 totals 15 residues. Trimming cost V 0 bases and J 5 bases, with 11 bases left between them. Per germline, CDR1 MNHEY and CDR2 SVGAGI. CDR3 protein: CASSYSKLFQNIQYF. CDR3 DNA: TGTGCCAGCAGTTACTCGAAGCTCTTTCAAAACATTCAGTACTTC.

This rearrangement joins TRBV19 to TRBJ1-2; a possible D gene is TRBD1 (6 bases). The CDR3 is 15 amino acids. Per the germline V gene, CDR1 is LNHDA and CDR2 is SQIVND (reference sequence). With 6 bases removed from V and 0 bases from J, the gap between germline ends came to 14 bases. The CDR3 is CASRVTGISNYGYTF. DNA of the CDR3: TGTGCCAGTAGAGTCACAGGGATCTCTAACTATGGCTACACCTTC.

The chain links TRBV30 to TRBJ1-6; no firm D call. The germline CDR1 and CDR2 sequences are GTSNPN and SVGIG (reference sequence). V was trimmed by 8 bases and J by 4 bases, leaving 9 bases between them. The CDR3 is 12 residues long. The CDR3, as DNA: TGTGCCGCCGGGATTTATAATTCACCCCTCCACTTT. Its protein product is CAAGIYNSPLHF.

This rearrangement joins TRBV5-3 to TRBJ2-4, with TRBD1 matching 9 bases. Being an ORF, TRBV5-3 has a function that is uncertain. This CDR3 spans 16 amino acids. The trim removed 2 bases at V and 2 bases at J, leaving 5 bases unmatched. The chain's CDR3 is CARSLPGQGPKNIQYF. The CDR3 DNA is TGTGCCAGAAGCTTACCGGGACAGGGTCCCAAAAACATTCAGTACTTC.

This clone was seen at least ten times. J is TRBJ1-3 and V is TRBV27; D might be TRBD1 (5 bases). The CDR3 spans 14 residues. Germline V gives CDR1 MNHEY, CDR2 SMNVEV (reference sequence). The ends were cut back, 6 bases at V and 2 bases at J, with 11 bases in the middle. The DNA for the CDR3 is TGTGCCAGCAGGAGCGGGGGGGCTGGAAACACCATATATTTT. It is translated as CASRSGGAGNTIYF.

The genes are TRBV4-3 and TRBJ2-7, with D unclear. V shed 3 bases and J shed 1 base, with 10 bases lying between them. The CDR3 is 14 amino acids. Germline V CDR1 and CDR2: LGHNA, YSLEER. As DNA, the CDR3 is TGCGCCAGCAGCCACGGAGCGCCTTCCTACGAGCAGTACTTC. This codes for CASSHGAPSYEQYF.

A remark on this clone: The junction shows a germline mismatch at one end, possibly a read error. The V and J genes are TRBV11-2 and TRBJ2-1; 7 positions agree with TRBD2. Germline V gives CDR1 SGHAT, CDR2 FQNNGV. This CDR3 region has 13 residues. The CDR3 DNA reads TGTGCCAGCAGGTTAGACTATTGGACTAGAATGTTCTTC. Translation gives CASRLDYWTRMFF.

The V call is TRBV4-3, the J call TRBJ2-7; D unresolved. With 8 bases removed from V and 1 base from J, the gap between germline ends came to 15 bases. CDR3 length: 14 residues. Germline loops: CDR1 LGHNA, CDR2 YSLEER. The DNA for the CDR3 is TGCGCCAGCGCCTCTGGCTTTCATTCCTACGAGCAGTACTTC. Translation: CASASGFHSYEQYF.

The rearrangement uses TRBV13 and TRBJ1-2; possible D gene TRBD1, 5 bases. The CDR3 runs to 14 residues. Germline CDR1 PRHDT, CDR2 FYEKMQ (reference sequence). Trimming removed 3 bases from V and 4 bases from J, with 12 bases in between. In DNA form, the CDR3 reads TGTGCCAGCAGCTTTTACGGGGGATCCTATGGCTACACCTTC. This codes for CASSFYGGSYGYTF.

The V gene is TRBV24-1, the J gene TRBJ1-5; tentative D call: TRBD1 (6 bases). The CDR3 sequence is 16 residues long. V was trimmed by 3 bases and J by 0 bases, leaving 11 bases between them. The germline CDR1 and CDR2 sequences are KGHDR and SFDVKD. CDR3 nucleotides: TGTGCCACCAGTGATGGGGGCAGGGGTAGCAATCAGCCCCAGCATTTT. Its translation is CATSDGGRGSNQPQHF.

CDR3 protein: CATSEPTGGVTGELFF. Written as DNA, the CDR3 is TGTGCCACCAGTGAACCGACAGGGGGCGTCACCGGGGAGCTGTTTTTT. The chain has TRBV24-1 and TRBJ2-2, with TRBD1 identical over 10 bases. After removal of 4 bases from V and 4 bases from J, the junction contained 5 bases not matched to a gene. Looked up from germline, CDR1 is KGHDR and CDR2 is SFDVKD. CDR3 length: 16 residues.

The V gene is TRBV30, the J gene TRBJ1-3, with D hard to call. CDR3 length equals 12 residues. The germline V gene has CDR1 GTSNPN and CDR2 SVGIG (reference sequence). Deletions cut 2 bases from V and 4 bases from J, with 6 bases between. CDR3 loop: CAWSWQGNTIYF. In nucleotides, the CDR3 is TGTGCCTGGAGTTGGCAAGGAAACACCATATATTTT.

J is TRBJ1-2 and V is TRBV28; D is undetermined. Deletions cut 6 bases from V and 2 bases from J, with 16 bases between. Germline loops: CDR1 MDHEN, CDR2 SYDVKM. CDR3 length: 15 residues. The CDR3 loop is CASRKSGSGNYGYTF. The CDR3 DNA is TGTGCCAGCAGAAAATCGGGGTCGGGAAACTATGGCTACACCTTC.

The chain links TRBV27 to TRBJ2-3, with a weak D call TRBD2 (6 bases). The CDR3 has 17 residues. V lost 6 bases and J lost 3, with 22 bases in between. CDR1 and CDR2 (germline): MNHEY, SMNVEV (reference sequence). The CDR3 DNA is TGTGCCAGCAGCATTTACCGGCGGGCGGGAAGGACAGATACGCAGTATTTT. Residues: CASSIYRRAGRTDTQYF.

The chain recombines TRBV18 with TRBJ1-3, with a tentative D call TRBD1 (6 bases). Trimming stripped 4 bases from V and 0 bases from J, with 7 bases between. CDR1 is KGHSH, CDR2 LQKENI, per germline. This CDR3 has 14 amino acids. CDR3 bases: TGTGCCAGCTCACTACAGGGCTCTGGAAACACCATATATTTT. Translation: CASSLQGSGNTIYF.

V and J are TRBV9 and TRBJ2-3, with 12 bases matching TRBD1. The V gene's germline CDR1 is SGDLS and CDR2 YYNGEE. V shed 4 bases and J 5 bases; nucleotides not matched to a gene: 8. CDR3 length equals 16 residues. This chain's CDR3 is CASSLGRDRGRDTQYF. The CDR3 DNA follows: TGTGCCAGCAGCTTAGGGAGGGACAGGGGGCGAGATACGCAGTATTTT.

This rearrangement joins TRBV5-5 to TRBJ1-1, with a weak D call TRBD1 (6 bases). CDR3 length: 14 amino acids. In germline, CDR1 is SGHKS, CDR2 YYEKEE (reference sequence). V lost 3 bases and J 3 bases, leaving 12 bases between the germline ends. CDR3 sequence (DNA): TGTGCCAGCAGCTATCGACAGGCACACACTGAAGCTTTCTTT. Protein: CASSYRQAHTEAFF.

CDR3 sequence: CAISEALGSKETQYF. The CDR3 region has the DNA TGTGCCATCAGTGAGGCCCTCGGGTCAAAAGAGACCCAGTACTTC. J is TRBJ2-5 and V is TRBV10-3; D ambiguous. The CDR3 spans 15 residues. CDR1 ENHRY and CDR2 SYGVKD come from the germline V gene. V shed 2 bases and J shed 3 bases, with 13 bases lying between them.

The V and J genes are TRBV3-1 (or the pseudogene TRBV3-2) and TRBJ1-4; D might be TRBD1 (6 bases). CDR1 and CDR2 (germline): LGHDT, YNNKEL (reference sequence). V lost 4 bases and J lost 5, with 14 bases in between. The length of the CDR3 is 15 residues. The CDR3 nucleotides read TGTGCCAGCAGCCTCTACAGGGATGGGAATGAAAAACTGTTTTTT. Its translation: CASSLYRDGNEKLFF.

The V call is TRBV3-1 (or the pseudogene TRBV3-2), the J call TRBJ1-2; 9 bases line up with TRBD1. The CDR3 is 14 residues long. Trimming removed 4 bases from V and 7 bases from J; junction bases left unmatched: 7. In germline, CDR1 is LGHDT, CDR2 YNNKEL (reference sequence). The CDR3 coding sequence is TGTGCCAGCAGCCCAGCGGGACAGGGAGGTGGCTACACCTTC. Translated, it gives CASSPAGQGGGYTF.

This clone was recorded a few times. The CDR3 DNA is TGTGCCAGCAGCTTTACAGGGCCGGGGACTGAAGCTTTCTTT. Translated: CASSFTGPGTEAFF. J is TRBJ1-1 and V is TRBV27; D is perhaps TRBD1 (6 bases). This CDR3 is built from 14 residues. V lost 6 bases and J lost 5, with 16 bases in between. The germline V gene encodes CDR1 MNHEY and CDR2 SMNVEV (reference sequence).

This clone is a singleton in its sample. This chain joins TRBV29-1 and TRBJ2-7; D remains unclear. This CDR3 comprises 11 residues. Germline CDR1 SQVTM, CDR2 ANQGSEA. Written as DNA, the CDR3 is TGCAACTTAAAATTTACGCGCGAGCAGTACGTC. This encodes CNLKFTREQYV.

J is TRBJ2-1 and V is TRBV7-9; weak D call: TRBD2 (6 bases). The CDR3 consists of 15 residues. The germline V and J ends were trimmed by 1 base and 7 bases, with 14 bases remaining between them. CDR1 and CDR2 (germline): SEHNR, FQNEAQ (reference sequence). The DNA for the CDR3 is TGTGCCAGCAGCTTAGTAGTCGGGAGTGTTAATGAGCAGTTCTTC. Translating it yields CASSLVVGSVNEQFF.

This clone was recorded once. The chain uses TRBV9 and TRBJ1-6; 7 nucleotides match TRBD1. Germline CDR1 is SGDLS and CDR2 is YYNGEE. Trimming removed 3 bases from V and 7 bases from J; junction bases left unmatched: 7. The CDR3 has 15 amino acids. The CDR3 spells CASSERTGQNSPLHF. DNA for the CDR3: TGTGCCAGCAGCGAACGGACAGGCCAAAATTCACCCCTCCACTTT. The whole variable domain, remainder taken from reference TRBV9 and TRBJ1-6, is DSGVTQTPKHLITATGQRVTLRCSPRSGDLSVYWYQQSLDQGLQFLIQYYNGEERAKGNILERFSAQQFPDLHSELNLSSLELGDSALYFCASSERTGQNSPLHFGNGTRLTVT.

V gene TRBV5-1 combines with J gene TRBJ1-2; the D gene is possibly TRBD1 (6 bases). From germline, CDR1 is SGHRS and CDR2 YFSETQ. The V end lost 0 bases, the J end lost 8 bases, and 17 bases lay between the germline ends. The CDR3 consists of 15 residues. The CDR3 protein is CASSLAGGAPKGYTF. The CDR3 DNA follows: TGCGCCAGCAGCTTGGCCGGGGGGGCGCCGAAAGGCTACACCTTC.

V usage is TRBV7-6 and J usage is TRBJ2-4; 8 bases match TRBD2. V lost 5 bases to trimming and J lost 6 bases; unmatched junction nucleotides: 9. CDR1 is SGHVS and CDR2 is FNYEAQ in the germline V gene. This CDR3 has 15 residues. Here the CDR3 reads CASSVERGHRNIQYF. In DNA form, the CDR3 reads TGTGCCAGCAGCGTAGAGCGGGGGCACCGAAACATTCAGTACTTC.

The chain couples TRBV18 to TRBJ1-6; D possibly corresponds to TRBD1 (5 bases). The CDR3 loop spans 14 amino acids. The V gene's germline CDR1 is KGHSH and CDR2 LQKENI. The V end was cut by 3 bases, the J end by 7 bases, with 10 bases between. The chain's CDR3 is CASSPMTENSPLHF. CDR3 sequence (DNA): TGTGCCAGCTCACCTATGACAGAAAATTCACCCCTCCACTTT. The whole variable domain, remainder taken from reference TRBV18 and TRBJ1-6, is NAGVMQNPRHLVRRRGQEARLRCSPMKGHSHVYWYRQLPEEGLKFMVYLQKENIIDESGMPKERFSAEFPKEGPSILRIQQVVRGDSAAYFCASSPMTENSPLHFGNGTRLTVT.